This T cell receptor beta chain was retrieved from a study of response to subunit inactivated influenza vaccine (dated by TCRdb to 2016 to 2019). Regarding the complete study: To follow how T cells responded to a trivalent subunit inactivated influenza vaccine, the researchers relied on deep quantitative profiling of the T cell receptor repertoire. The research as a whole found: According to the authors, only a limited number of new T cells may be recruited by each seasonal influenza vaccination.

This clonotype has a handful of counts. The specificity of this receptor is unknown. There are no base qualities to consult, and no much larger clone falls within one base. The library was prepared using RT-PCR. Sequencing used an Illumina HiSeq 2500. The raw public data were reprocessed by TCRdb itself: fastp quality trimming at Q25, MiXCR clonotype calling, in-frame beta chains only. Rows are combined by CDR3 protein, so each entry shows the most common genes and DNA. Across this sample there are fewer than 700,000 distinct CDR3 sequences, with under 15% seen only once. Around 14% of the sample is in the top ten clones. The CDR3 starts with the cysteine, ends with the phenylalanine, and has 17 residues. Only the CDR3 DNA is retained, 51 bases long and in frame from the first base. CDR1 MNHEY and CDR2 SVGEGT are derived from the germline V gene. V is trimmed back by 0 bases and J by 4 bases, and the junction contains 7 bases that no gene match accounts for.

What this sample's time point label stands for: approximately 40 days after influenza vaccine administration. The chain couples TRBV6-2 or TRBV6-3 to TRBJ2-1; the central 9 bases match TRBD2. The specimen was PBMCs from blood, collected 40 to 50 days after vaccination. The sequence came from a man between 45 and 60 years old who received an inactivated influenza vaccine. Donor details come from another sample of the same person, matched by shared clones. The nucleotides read TGTGCCAGCAGTTACTCCCCCCCTAGCGGGATTTACAATGAGCAGTTCTTC. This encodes CASSYSPPSGIYNEQFF.